This passage covers 32 T cell receptor beta chains from one sample sequenced in a study of cytomegalovirus exposure and HLA in healthy donors. This table comes from immunoSEQ multiplex PCR, and its TCRdb copy is limited to in-frame clones, with some not included. The table records more than 95,000 clones, around 87% of them present only once. Sequencing was performed on PBMCs. The receptors come from a young woman in good health and CMV-seropositive.

In its sample, this clone was seen once. The chain couples TRBV4-1 to TRBJ2-7, with D possibly being TRBD2 (8 bases). Germline V CDR1 and CDR2: MGHRA, YSYEKL. With 5 bases removed from V and 6 bases from J, the gap between germline ends came to 23 bases. The CDR3 totals 16 residues. CDR3 protein: CASSYEVAGRQGEQYF. The CDR3 coding sequence is TGCGCCAGCAGCTACGAAGTAGCGGGGCGACAGGGCGAGCAGTACTTC.

This chain connects TRBV27 to TRBJ2-3; 7 positions agree with TRBD1. Germline V gives CDR1 MNHEY, CDR2 SMNVEV (reference sequence). V trimming: 6 bases; J trimming: 7 bases; junction bases outside the gene matches: 10. The CDR3 runs to 14 residues. The DNA for the CDR3 is TGTGCCAGCAGCGGATGGCAGGGGGAGAATACGCAGTATTTT. The encoded protein is CASSGWQGENTQYF.

This clone was observed a single time. The chain has TRBV4-1 and TRBJ1-1; 7 nucleotides align to TRBD1. The CDR3 is 14 residues long. CDR1 MGHRA and CDR2 YSYEKL come from the germline V gene. V lost 3 bases and J lost 4; bases outside the gene matches: 5. The CDR3 sequence is CASSQDRTGTEAFF. CDR3 bases: TGCGCCAGCAGCCAGGACAGGACGGGCACTGAAGCTTTCTTT.

The chain is built from TRBV28 and TRBJ1-1; TRBD1 matches at 9 bases. The trim removed 6 bases at V and 3 bases at J, leaving 14 bases unmatched. The CDR3 runs 17 residues. Looked up from germline, CDR1 is MDHEN and CDR2 is SYDVKM. The CDR3 nucleotides are TGTGCCAGCAGCAATCTTGGGGACAGGGCCCTTGACACTGAAGCTTTCTTT. It specifies CASSNLGDRALDTEAFF. The entire variable domain, with the rest obtained from reference TRBV28 and TRBJ1-1, is as follows: DVKVTQSSRYLVKRTGEKVFLECVQDMDHENMFWYRQDPGLGLRLIYFSYDVKMKEKGDIPEGYSVSREKKERFSLILESASTNQTSMYLCASSNLGDRALDTEAFFGQGTRLTVV.

The CDR3 region is CASSAGQGARGYTF. The DNA of the CDR3 is TGTGCCAGCAGCGCTGGACAGGGGGCGCGCGGCTACACCTTC. V and J are TRBV5-6 and TRBJ1-2; 11 positions match TRBD1. The ends lost 4 bases at V and 8 bases at J; junction bases unmatched: 7. The germline CDR1 and CDR2 sequences are SGHDT and YYEEEE. This CDR3 is built from 14 residues.

This clone was found once. The chain is built from TRBV4-1 and TRBJ1-5; D perhaps matches TRBD1 (6 bases). The ends were cut back, 1 base at V and 7 bases at J, with 17 bases in the middle. The CDR3 has 16 amino acids. Germline CDR1 reads MGHRA; CDR2 reads YSYEKL. CDR3 coding DNA: TGCGCCAGCAGCCAAGTCCGGGCAGGGGCCAGGCAGCCCCAGCATTTT. Translation gives CASSQVRAGARQPQHF.

V usage is TRBV6-1 and J usage is TRBJ1-1; D possibly corresponds to TRBD1 (6 bases). The CDR3 has 15 amino acids. V was cut by 7 bases and J by 6 bases, with 21 bases left in between. Germline V CDR1 and CDR2: MNHNS, SASEGT. CDR3 in DNA: TGTGCCAGCACCCTAAGTGGGGGGGCTTACGCTGAAGCTTTCTTT. This codes for CASTLSGGAYAEAFF.

The gene calls are TRBV7-2 and TRBJ2-7; 7 positions match TRBD2. Per the germline V gene, CDR1 is SGHTA and CDR2 is FQGNSA. This CDR3 comprises 14 residues. V lost 4 bases to trimming and J lost 7 bases; unmatched junction nucleotides: 10. This chain's CDR3 is CASSSRLAPGEQYF. CDR3 DNA sequence: TGTGCCAGCAGCTCAAGACTAGCCCCAGGAGAGCAGTACTTC.

V usage is TRBV5-4 and J usage is TRBJ2-7, with 7 bases fitting TRBD1. V shed 4 bases and J 2 bases; nucleotides not matched to a gene: 6. The length of the CDR3 is 14 residues. Germline CDR1 SGHNT, CDR2 YYREEE (reference sequence). The CDR3 DNA reads TGTGCCAGCAGCATCCGGGACAGCCCCTACGAGCAGTACTTC. Protein: CASSIRDSPYEQYF.

The genes are TRBV7-9 and TRBJ1-2; 7 bases agree with TRBD1. The CDR3 length is 11 residues. CDR1 SEHNR and CDR2 FQNEAQ come from the germline V gene (reference sequence). The J segment lost 8 bases and the V segment lost 3 bases, leaving 0 bases of the junction unmatched. The CDR3 loop is CASSLDRGYTF. DNA of the CDR3: TGTGCCAGCAGCTTGGACAGGGGCTACACCTTC.

The chain is built from TRBV10-3 and TRBJ1-2; TRBD1 might be the D (6 bases). The V gene lost 6 bases and the J gene lost 7 bases, with 15 bases spanning the gap. Germline-derived CDR1 and CDR2 are ENHRY and SYGVKD. The CDR3 sequence is 13 residues long. CDR3 sequence (DNA): TGTGCCATCAGAGGGGGGGCGGTTGCTGGCTACACCTTC. Residues: CAIRGGAVAGYTF.

This CDR3 is CASSSFHRDRGGNTIYF. CDR3 nucleotide sequence: TGTGCCAGCAGCTCCTTCCACCGGGACAGGGGTGGAAACACCATATATTTT. V is TRBV11-2 and J is TRBJ1-3, with 10 bases identical to TRBD1. Germline CDR1 is SGHAT and CDR2 is FQNNGV. V was pared by 4 bases and J by 3 bases, with 9 bases of the junction left unmatched. This CDR3 contains 17 residues.

The chain carries TRBV7-3 and TRBJ2-1, with TRBD2 matching 7 bases. CDR3 size: 14 residues. V lost 8 bases and J lost 5; bases outside the gene matches: 9. The germline CDR1 and CDR2 sequences are SGHTA and FQGTGA. The CDR3: CASSATSANNEQFF. The DNA of the CDR3 is TGTGCCAGCTCTGCAACTAGCGCAAACAATGAGCAGTTCTTC.

A word on this clone: In the same sample, other DNA sequences code for this CDR3. DNA of the CDR3: TGTGCCAGCAGCCCGCGGCAGGGCACCGGGGAGCTGTTTTTT. Its protein product is CASSPRQGTGELFF. The chain has TRBV5-4 and TRBJ2-2; a possible D gene is TRBD1 (5 bases). V was clipped by 4 bases and J by 4 bases, with 11 bases between them. Germline CDR1 SGHNT, CDR2 YYREEE (reference sequence). CDR3 length equals 14 residues. The variable domain in full, completed from reference TRBV5-4 and TRBJ2-2, reads ETGVTQSPTHLIKTRGQQVTLRCSSQSGHNTVSWYQQALGQGPQFIFQYYREEENGRGNFPPRFSGLQFPNYSSELNVNALELDDSALYLCASSPRQGTGELFFGEGSRLTVL.

The chain has TRBV15 and TRBJ2-7; 11 bases map to TRBD1. Germline V gene sequence: CDR1 LNHNV, CDR2 YYDKDF (reference sequence). This CDR3 region has 16 residues. V was pared by 1 base and J by 4 bases, with 6 bases of the junction left unmatched. The CDR3 sequence: CATSRVLGQGAYEQYF. CDR3 DNA sequence: TGTGCCACCAGCAGAGTGCTCGGACAGGGGGCGTACGAGCAGTACTTC.

The chain has TRBV6-1 and TRBJ1-4, with 9 nucleotides matching TRBD1. CDR3 length: 14 amino acids. Unmatched junction bases numbered 1, after V lost 1 base and J lost 7 bases. Germline assignment: CDR1 MNHNS and CDR2 SASEGT. The CDR3 coding sequence is TGTGCCAGCAGTGAAGGGACAGGGGTTGAAAAACTGTTTTTT. Translation: CASSEGTGVEKLFF.

The gene calls are TRBV11-3 and TRBJ2-7; D unresolved. Deletions cut 1 base from V and 1 base from J, with 8 bases between. The CDR3 consists of 14 residues. The germline V gene encodes CDR1 SGHNT and CDR2 YENEEA. CDR3 DNA: TGTGCCAGCAGCTTAGTATCTCAGTCCTACGAGCAGTACTTC. Protein: CASSLVSQSYEQYF.

The J gene is TRBJ1-5, the V gene TRBV7-2, with TRBD1 matching 8 bases. Germline CDR1 is SGHTA and CDR2 is FQGNSA. V was pared by 2 bases and J by 7 bases, with 1 base of the junction left unmatched. This CDR3 spans 13 amino acids. For the CDR3, the DNA is TGTGCCAGCAGCTTACAGGGGGCCCAGCCCCAGCATTTT. Protein: CASSLQGAQPQHF.

This chain uses TRBV29-1 with TRBJ2-7; perhaps TRBD2 as D (7 bases). The CDR3 has 13 amino acids. The V and J ends lost 7 bases and 3 bases respectively, with 16 bases between them. The germline V gene encodes CDR1 SQVTM and CDR2 ANQGSEA. CDR3 residues: CSAGGPAVYEQYF. In nucleotides, the CDR3 is TGCAGCGCCGGGGGGCCAGCCGTCTACGAGCAGTACTTC.

The chain is built from TRBV4-2 and TRBJ2-1, with TRBD1 as a possible D gene (6 bases). The CDR3 is 15 residues long. Germline CDR1 is LGHNA and CDR2 is YNFKEQ. V dropped 0 bases and J dropped 6 bases, with 12 bases sitting between them. In DNA form, the CDR3 reads TGTGCCAGCAGCCAAGATGAGGGACACCCCAATGAGCAGTTCTTC. The encoded protein is CASSQDEGHPNEQFF.

CDR3 region: CASSQVGAGGRTDTQYF. CDR3 nucleotides: TGTGCCAGCAGCCAAGTGGGAGCGGGGGGGCGCACAGATACGCAGTATTTT. The chain is built from TRBV4-2 and TRBJ2-3; 10 bases are shared with TRBD2. Trimming cost V 1 base and J 1 base; bases outside gene matches: 5. This CDR3 comprises 17 residues. From germline, CDR1 is LGHNA and CDR2 YNFKEQ.

V gene TRBV9 combines with J gene TRBJ1-1; 7 bases align to TRBD1. Per germline, CDR1 SGDLS and CDR2 YYNGEE. The CDR3 runs 12 residues. The junction had 0 bases not matched to a gene; V was cut back by 0 bases and J by 7 bases. The CDR3 reads CASSVDRGEAFF. In nucleotides, the CDR3 is TGTGCCAGCAGCGTAGACAGGGGTGAAGCTTTCTTT.

This chain uses TRBV4-1 with TRBJ1-6; TRBD1 matches at 12 bases. The CDR3 totals 18 residues. Losses at the gene ends were 7 bases for V and 0 bases for J; bases not matched to a gene: 7. Germline lookup yields CDR1 MGHRA and CDR2 YSYEKL. CDR3 sequence reads: CASTPGQGARSYNSPLHF. The CDR3, as DNA: TGCGCCAGCACTCCGGGACAGGGGGCTCGCTCCTATAATTCACCCCTCCACTTT.

The rearrangement links TRBV28 to TRBJ1-3; D call uncertain. Germline V gene sequence: CDR1 MDHEN, CDR2 SYDVKM. V was clipped by 10 bases and J by 0 bases, with 7 bases between them. CDR3 size: 12 residues. The CDR3 loop is CATRSSGNTIYF. In nucleotides, the CDR3 is TGTGCCACCCGGAGCTCTGGAAACACCATATATTTT.

The rearrangement uses TRBV29-1 and TRBJ2-7, with 9 bases lining up with TRBD1. V gave up 7 bases and J gave up 4 bases; unmatched junction bases: 8. The CDR3 covers 13 residues. Per the germline V gene, CDR1 is SQVTM and CDR2 is ANQGSEA. This CDR3 reads CSAAGQGDYEQYF. For the CDR3, the DNA is TGCAGCGCGGCGGGACAGGGAGATTACGAGCAGTACTTC.

V and J are TRBV6-5 and TRBJ2-4, with D maybe TRBD1 (6 bases). The V gene's germline CDR1 is MNHEY and CDR2 SVGAGI. The CDR3 has 14 amino acids. V lost 7 bases and J 5 bases, leaving 15 bases between the germline ends. CDR3 nucleotide sequence: TGTGCCAGCAAGGTCCGGGACATAGAAAACATTCAGTACTTC. Translating it yields CASKVRDIENIQYF.

V usage is TRBV5-4 and J usage is TRBJ2-1; tentatively, D is TRBD2 (5 bases). Germline lookup yields CDR1 SGHNT and CDR2 YYREEE (reference sequence). The V end lost 0 bases, the J end lost 2 bases, and 9 bases lay between the germline ends. The CDR3 contains 15 residues. The CDR3 loop reads CASSLGGEAYNEQFF. The CDR3 DNA reads TGTGCCAGCAGCTTGGGGGGAGAGGCCTACAATGAGCAGTTCTTC.

A few counts support this clone. The gene calls are TRBV28 and TRBJ1-2; 7 positions match TRBD1. The CDR3 is 13 amino acids. The germline gives CDR1 MDHEN, CDR2 SYDVKM. J was trimmed by 7 bases and V by 10 bases; bases with no gene match: 12. This CDR3 is CATDTDRVRGYTF. CDR3 sequence (DNA): TGTGCCACGGATACTGACAGGGTTCGTGGCTACACCTTC.

The chain recombines TRBV7-8 with TRBJ2-7, with D perhaps matching TRBD2 (5 bases). Per the germline V gene, CDR1 is SGHVS and CDR2 is FQNEAQ. V lost 5 bases and J 7 bases, leaving 18 bases between the germline ends. The CDR3 has 14 amino acids. CDR3 sequence: CASSHWGDNGEQYF. CDR3 sequence (DNA): TGTGCCAGCAGCCATTGGGGAGACAATGGGGAGCAGTACTTC.

The rearrangement uses TRBV19 and TRBJ1-1, with D tentatively TRBD1 (6 bases). This CDR3 contains 14 residues. Germline values: CDR1 LNHDA, CDR2 SQIVND (reference sequence). V was clipped by 4 bases and J by 0 bases, with 9 bases between them. The CDR3 sequence: CASSNYRVNTEAFF. The CDR3 region has the DNA TGTGCCAGTAGTAATTACAGGGTGAACACTGAAGCTTTCTTT.

The chain combines TRBV28 with TRBJ1-1; D may be TRBD1 (6 bases). Germline CDR1 is MDHEN and CDR2 is SYDVKM. V was trimmed by 5 bases and J by 4 bases, leaving 26 bases between them. The CDR3 consists of 18 residues. The DNA of the CDR3 is TGTGCCAGCAGTACACGGTACAGGGCGATAAATTGGTCCACTGAAGCTTTCTTT. This encodes CASSTRYRAINWSTEAFF. Filled out from reference TRBV28 and TRBJ1-1, the complete variable domain reads DVKVTQSSRYLVKRTGEKVFLECVQDMDHENMFWYRQDPGLGLRLIYFSYDVKMKEKGDIPEGYSVSREKKERFSLILESASTNQTSMYLCASSTRYRAINWSTEAFFGQGTRLTVV.

V usage is TRBV7-8 and J usage is TRBJ1-6; 7 bases line up with TRBD1. The ends lost 4 bases at V and 9 bases at J; junction bases unmatched: 12. Germline V gene sequence: CDR1 SGHVS, CDR2 FQNEAQ. The CDR3 extends over 16 amino acids. CDR3 bases: TGTGCCAGCAGCTCAAACCTACAGGGGAATGGTTCACCCCTCCACTTT. Translation: CASSSNLQGNGSPLHF.